Listed here are 14 T cell receptor beta chains from one sample, sequenced in a study of monozygotic twins with inflammatory bowel disease. With the 5' RACE reads reprocessed, TCRdb shows one record per CDR3 protein and no DNA. Recorded for this sample: 440,000 or so distinct CDR3 sequences. Sequenced material: blood. The source of these receptors is a human donor with ulcerative colitis or Crohn's disease, or a healthy co-twin of an affected twin (not recorded which).

This rearrangement joins TRBV9 to TRBJ2-5; the D gene TCRdb calls, TRBD2, cannot be checked with no DNA. The CDR3 totals 14 residues. Germline values: CDR1 SGDLS, CDR2 YYNGEE. The CDR3 loop reads CASTRGTSLETQYF.

The rearrangement links TRBV7-9 to TRBJ2-1; the TCRdb call, TRBD2, lacks DNA for checking. CDR1 SEHNR and CDR2 FQNEAQ come from the germline V gene (reference sequence). The CDR3 contains 13 residues. The CDR3: CAPGRLAYNEQFF.

CDR3 amino acids: CSAGRAYNEQFF. The gene calls are TRBV20-1 and TRBJ2-1; the TCRdb call, TRBD1, lacks DNA for checking. In germline, CDR1 is DFQATT, CDR2 SNEGSKA (reference sequence). CDR3 length: 12 amino acids.

J is TRBJ2-1 and V is TRBV20-1; TCRdb names TRBD1, which stays unverified in the absence of DNA. This CDR3 comprises 13 residues. Germline assignment: CDR1 DFQATT and CDR2 SNEGSKA (reference sequence). The chain's CDR3 is CSARSRTGSEQFF.

The chain uses TRBV20-1 and TRBJ2-7. From germline, CDR1 is DFQATT and CDR2 SNEGSKA (reference sequence). The CDR3 loop spans 13 amino acids. The CDR3 region is CSADAREVLEQYF.

The V gene is TRBV5-1, the J gene TRBJ1-2. Germline CDR1 reads SGHRS; CDR2 reads YFSETQ. The CDR3 runs to 13 residues. CDR3 sequence: CASSFEANYGYTF.

The chain couples TRBV5-1 to TRBJ2-5; the D call of TRBD2 rests on TCRdb alone, since no DNA is present to check it. The CDR3 extends over 17 amino acids. From germline, CDR1 is SGHRS and CDR2 YFSETQ. The CDR3 region is CASSLYASSGTQETQYF.

The chain employs TRBV7-9 and TRBJ2-1; the TCRdb D gene call, TRBD1, has no DNA to confirm it. Germline V gene lookup returns CDR1 SEHNR and CDR2 FQNEAQ (reference sequence). The CDR3 is 14 residues long. The CDR3 loop is CASSSDVRGNEQFF.

This sequence joins TRBV10-3 and TRBJ1-5; no DNA is available, so the TRBD1 call from TCRdb remains unchecked. From germline, CDR1 is ENHRY and CDR2 SYGVKD. This CDR3 has 13 amino acids. The CDR3: CAISGQGGQPQHF.

The chain is built from TRBV12-3 or TRBV12-4 and TRBJ1-1; the D call of TRBD1 rests on TCRdb alone, since no DNA is present to check it. The CDR3 has 14 amino acids. CDR3: CASSLIIDSTKAFF.

The V and J genes are TRBV3-1 and TRBJ2-1; no DNA is available, so the TRBD1 call from TCRdb remains unchecked. Germline loops: CDR1 LGHDT, CDR2 YNNKEL (reference sequence). CDR3 length: 16 residues. The chain's CDR3 is CASSQDSTGTYNEQFF.

The chain couples TRBV5-1 to TRBJ1-2; the TCRdb D gene call, TRBD1, has no DNA to confirm it. This CDR3 spans 14 amino acids. CDR1 SGHRS and CDR2 YFSETQ come from the germline V gene. The CDR3 here is CASSPMTDNYGYTF.

The V call is TRBV11-2, the J call TRBJ2-3; TCRdb's D call, TRBD1, is unchecked because there is no DNA. Germline V CDR1 and CDR2: SGHAT, FQNNGV. The CDR3 runs 16 residues. CDR3 sequence: CASSRLSGGLTDTQYF.

This chain connects TRBV2 to TRBJ1-5; checking the TCRdb D call of TRBD1 is not possible without DNA. This CDR3 spans 16 amino acids. Germline V gene lookup returns CDR1 SNHLY and CDR2 FYNNEI. The CDR3 spells CASSGTGGVSNQPQHF. The whole variable domain, remainder taken from reference TRBV2 and TRBJ1-5, is EPEVTQTPSHQVTQMGQEVILRCVPISNHLYFYWYRQILGQKVEFLVSFYNNEISEKSEIFDDQFSVERPDGSNFTLKIRSTKLEDSAMYFCASSGTGGVSNQPQHFGDGTRLSIL.